One and the same sample provided the 29 T cell receptor beta chains below, sequenced in a study of identical twins. TCRdb itself ran the 5' RACE reads through MiXCR, one entry per CDR3 protein. Of roughly 630,000 distinct CDR3 sequences listed, around 7.5% are singletons. The sample was also reused in another study, on yellow fever vaccine responses in identical twins.

The material sequenced was PBMCs. The receptors shown here come from a woman aged 18-35 years in good health.

The V gene is TRBV5-1, the J gene TRBJ2-7; D is uncertain. This CDR3 contains 14 residues. Germline V gene sequence: CDR1 SGHRS, CDR2 YFSETQ. Deletions cut 0 bases from V and 0 bases from J, with 7 bases between. CDR3 sequence (DNA): TGCGCCAGCAGCTTGGCGCGCACCTCCTACGAGCAGTACTTC. Residues: CASSLARTSYEQYF.

This clonotype was observed at least ten times. CDR3 in DNA: TGTGCCAGCAGTTCAACACCGATTTGGGCTAGCGGAGGCACAGATACGCAGTATTTT. Encoded protein: CASSSTPIWASGGTDTQYF. The V and J genes are TRBV28 and TRBJ2-3; the match to TRBD2 covers 7 bases. Germline-derived CDR1 and CDR2 are MDHEN and SYDVKM. The ends lost 4 bases at V and 1 base at J; junction bases unmatched: 17. The CDR3 spans 19 residues.

This clonotype has only a few counts. CDR3 sequence: CSARVGLAVNNEQFF. As DNA, the CDR3 is TGCAGTGCTAGAGTGGGACTAGCGGTAAACAATGAGCAGTTCTTC. The genes are TRBV20-1 and TRBJ2-1; TRBD2 aligns across 11 bases. CDR1 DFQATT and CDR2 SNEGSKA come from the germline V gene (reference sequence). J lost 5 bases, V lost 1 base, and 4 bases had no gene match. This CDR3 contains 15 residues.

The V call is TRBV24-1, the J call TRBJ2-2; TRBD2 matches at 8 bases. CDR1 is KGHDR, CDR2 SFDVKD, per germline. J gave up 0 bases and V 4 bases, and 18 bases lay outside the gene matches. The CDR3 length is 21 residues. The DNA for the CDR3 is TGTGCCACCAGTGACCTAGGGCGGGAGGTCCGGACAGCCGCGAACACCGGGGAGCTGTTTTTT. It specifies CATSDLGREVRTAANTGELFF.

CDR3 sequence (DNA): TGCAGTGCGGCACAGGGGGCGCAGGAGCAGTTCTTC. Residues: CSAAQGAQEQFF. The V gene is TRBV20-1, the J gene TRBJ2-1; 9 bases map to TRBD1. CDR1 and CDR2 (germline): DFQATT, SNEGSKA (reference sequence). The CDR3 runs 12 residues. V shed 6 bases and J 10 bases; nucleotides not matched to a gene: 7.

Details on this clonotype: An end of the junction differs from the germline gene, which may be a read error. The chain joins TRBV11-3 to TRBJ1-4; D gene unclear. Germline V lookup: CDR1 SGHNT, CDR2 YENEEA. The CDR3 is 13 residues long. The CDR3 bases are TGTGCCAGCAGCTTATCCCCTAATGGAAAACTGTTTTTT. Residues: CASSLSPNGKLFF.

The gene calls are TRBV7-9 and TRBJ2-6, with D possibly matching TRBD1 (6 bases). Between the trimmed V and J ends, which lost 5 bases and 3 bases, there was a span of 11 bases. This CDR3 spans 15 amino acids. Germline V CDR1 and CDR2: SEHNR, FQNEAQ (reference sequence). CDR3 DNA: TGTGCCAGCAGCGACACAGGGAGTGGGGCCAACGTCCTGACTTTC. It codes for CASSDTGSGANVLTF.

The chain joins TRBV7-6 to TRBJ2-7; D gene uncertain. This CDR3 contains 16 residues. Germline CDR1 reads SGHVS; CDR2 reads FNYEAQ. V was trimmed by 5 bases and J by 0 bases, leaving 17 bases between them. The CDR3 DNA is TGTGCCAGCAGCATACAATCGGGCGTTAACTCCTACGAGCAGTACTTC. It codes for CASSIQSGVNSYEQYF.

V gene TRBV7-6 combines with J gene TRBJ2-3, with a weak D call TRBD2 (6 bases). CDR1 is SGHVS and CDR2 is FNYEAQ in the germline V gene. The CDR3 totals 16 residues. Trimming cost V 3 bases and J 0 bases, with 13 bases left between them. The CDR3 DNA is TGTGCCAGCAGCTTTGTCGCGGGGATGAGCACAGATACGCAGTATTTT. As protein: CASSFVAGMSTDTQYF.

There are many counts of this clonotype. This chain links TRBV25-1 with TRBJ2-7; no firm D call. V was pared by 4 bases and J by 8 bases, with 9 bases between. This CDR3 is built from 11 residues. Germline CDR1 MGHDK, CDR2 SYGVNS. CDR3 bases: TGTGCCAGCAGTGGGGCGGCCCAGCAGTACGTC. As protein: CASSGAAQQYV.

The chain links TRBV10-3 to TRBJ2-1; possibly TRBD2 for D (5 bases). Per germline, CDR1 ENHRY and CDR2 SYGVKD. The CDR3 sequence is 11 residues long. V was cut by 8 bases and J by 12 bases, with 14 bases left in between. The CDR3 reads CAILSGQGQFF. CDR3 coding DNA: TGTGCCATCCTCAGCGGTCAAGGGCAGTTCTTC.

V usage is TRBV25-1 and J usage is TRBJ1-2; weak D call: TRBD1 (6 bases). CDR1 and CDR2 (germline): MGHDK, SYGVNS. CDR3 length: 13 amino acids. The V and J ends lost 6 bases and 3 bases respectively, with 11 bases between them. The CDR3 loop is CASSRDTYYGYTF. The DNA for the CDR3 is TGTGCCAGCAGCCGGGACACCTACTATGGCTACACCTTC.

The CDR3 protein is CASSQEMGSADTQYF. Here the CDR3 DNA reads TGTGCCAGCAGCCAGGAAATGGGCTCCGCAGATACGCAGTATTTT. The gene calls are TRBV14 and TRBJ2-3; D is ambiguous. V was trimmed by 3 bases and J by 4 bases, leaving 14 bases between them. From germline, CDR1 is SGHDN and CDR2 FVKESK. CDR3 length: 15 residues. Full variable domain (rest looked up from reference TRBV14 and TRBJ2-3): EAGVTQFPSHSVIEKGQTVTLRCDPISGHDNLYWYRRVMGKEIKFLLHFVKESKQDESGMPNNRFLAERTGGTYSTLKVQPAELEDSGVYFCASSQEMGSADTQYFGPGTRLTVL.

This clonotype showed up many times. The CDR3 nucleotides are TGCGCCAGCAGCAAGGGGGGATCGGCGGATACGCAGTATTTT. It specifies CASSKGGSADTQYF. This chain joins TRBV5-1 and TRBJ2-3; TRBD1 or TRBD2 may be the D gene (6 bases each). This CDR3 region has 14 residues. Germline loops: CDR1 SGHRS, CDR2 YFSETQ. The V gene lost 4 bases and the J gene lost 6 bases, with 15 bases spanning the gap.

This clonotype has just a few counts. This rearrangement joins TRBV20-1 to TRBJ2-1; D is uncertain. The CDR3 consists of 14 residues. V dropped 0 bases and J dropped 3 bases, with 9 bases sitting between them. Germline V gives CDR1 DFQATT, CDR2 SNEGSKA (reference sequence). CDR3 coding DNA: TGCAGTGCTAGAGATCTCCAGCGCTACAATGAGCAGTTCTTC. This gives the protein CSARDLQRYNEQFF.

This clonotype was counted a few times. This rearrangement joins TRBV7-9 to TRBJ1-6; a possible D gene is TRBD1 (5 bases). The CDR3 sequence is 14 residues long. Germline V gene data show CDR1 as SEHNR and CDR2 as FQNEAQ (reference sequence). Trimming stripped 7 bases from V and 3 bases from J, with 10 bases between. The CDR3: CASTRDGYNSPLHF. The DNA of the CDR3 is TGTGCCAGCACCCGGGACGGCTATAATTCACCCCTCCACTTT.

This clonotype was observed at least ten times. The genes are TRBV10-3 and TRBJ2-2; 16 bases align to TRBD2. The CDR3 extends over 17 amino acids. Trimming at V came to 9 bases and at J to 0 bases, leaving 4 bases not matched to a gene. Looked up from germline, CDR1 is ENHRY and CDR2 is SYGVKD. Written as DNA, the CDR3 is TGTGCCATAGGGACTAGCGGGGGGGCGGCGAACACCGGGGAGCTGTTTTTT. Protein: CAIGTSGGAANTGELFF.

A few counts support this clonotype. The chain carries TRBV29-1 and TRBJ2-2; 9 nucleotides match TRBD2. After removal of 4 bases from V and 4 bases from J, the junction contained 4 bases not matched to a gene. Germline CDR1 and CDR2: SQVTM and ANQGSEA. The CDR3 has 14 residues. CDR3 amino acids: CSVGAGGVTGELFF. DNA of the CDR3: TGCAGCGTTGGGGCGGGAGGGGTCACCGGGGAGCTGTTTTTT.

This clonotype was recorded at least ten times. The rearrangement links TRBV7-2 to TRBJ1-3, with TRBD1 matching 7 bases. The CDR3 is made up of 12 amino acids. Germline V gene lookup returns CDR1 SGHTA and CDR2 FQGNSA. V dropped 5 bases and J dropped 14; count of bases not matched to a gene: 9. CDR3 DNA sequence: TGTGCCAGCAGCCCCGACAGGGAGGTATTATATTTT. Its translation is CASSPDREVLYF.

This clonotype was detected ten times or more. The chain recombines TRBV18 with TRBJ2-7; D ambiguous. CDR1 and CDR2 from the germline V gene are KGHSH and LQKENI. The ends were cut back, 4 bases at V and 7 bases at J, with 8 bases in the middle. The CDR3 length is 11 residues. The CDR3 is CASSQGREQYV. CDR3 in DNA: TGTGCCAGCTCACAAGGAAGGGAGCAGTACGTC.

This clonotype was observed a handful of times. J is TRBJ2-7 and V is TRBV28; 8 nucleotides agree with TRBD1. The CDR3 spans 16 residues. The germline gives CDR1 MDHEN, CDR2 SYDVKM. V dropped 1 base and J dropped 3; count of bases not matched to a gene: 8. Written as DNA, the CDR3 is TGTGCCAGCAGTTTATATGGGCAGGGGGCTTTCTACGAGCAGTACTTC. Amino acids: CASSLYGQGAFYEQYF.

This clonotype was counted many times. This chain uses TRBV5-1 with TRBJ1-1; D perhaps matches TRBD1 (5 bases). This CDR3 is 14 amino acids long. Germline assignment: CDR1 SGHRS and CDR2 YFSETQ. Trimming took 2 bases from V and 4 from J, leaving 12 bases between them. The CDR3 nucleotides read TGCGCCAGCAGCTTATCCGGGGGGGGCACTGAAGCTTTCTTT. Translation gives CASSLSGGGTEAFF. Full variable domain (rest looked up from reference TRBV5-1 and TRBJ1-1): KAGVTQTPRYLIKTRGQQVTLSCSPISGHRSVSWYQQTPGQGLQFLFEYFSETQRNKGNFPGRFSGRQFSNSRSEMNVSTLELGDSALYLCASSLSGGGTEAFFGQGTRLTVV.

This clonotype was detected a few times. The chain uses TRBV9 and TRBJ1-4; D is ambiguous. Trimming removed 1 base from V and 8 bases from J, with 15 bases in between. The CDR3 contains 15 residues. Germline V gene lookup returns CDR1 SGDLS and CDR2 YYNGEE. CDR3 sequence: CASSVSAGGEEKLFF. The CDR3, as DNA: TGTGCCAGCAGCGTATCCGCGGGCGGGGAAGAAAAACTGTTTTTT. Variable domain in full (rest from reference TRBV9 and TRBJ1-4): DSGVTQTPKHLITATGQRVTLRCSPRSGDLSVYWYQQSLDQGLQFLIQYYNGEERAKGNILERFSAQQFPDLHSELNLSSLELGDSALYFCASSVSAGGEEKLFFGSGTQLSVL.

This clonotype came up a few times. The V call is TRBV6-5, the J call TRBJ1-6, with D possibly TRBD1 on 6 matching bases. The CDR3 loop spans 15 amino acids. With 0 bases removed from V and 5 bases from J, the gap between germline ends came to 8 bases. Germline V CDR1 and CDR2: MNHEY, SVGAGI. In nucleotides, the CDR3 is TGTGCCAGCAGTTACTCAGGGGGTGATAATTCACCCCTCCACTTT. Translated: CASSYSGGDNSPLHF.

This clonotype was counted a few times. The rearrangement uses TRBV15 and TRBJ2-1; 10 nucleotides align to TRBD2. V shed 3 bases, J shed 8 bases, and the junction held 10 bases outside the gene matches. Germline V gene sequence: CDR1 LNHNV, CDR2 YYDKDF (reference sequence). The CDR3 runs 16 residues. The CDR3, as DNA: TGTGCCACCAGCAGGGGTTCTAGCGGGAGCGTCGATGAGCAGTTCTTC. Its protein product is CATSRGSSGSVDEQFF.

This clonotype was detected a few times. This rearrangement joins TRBV12-3 or TRBV12-4 to TRBJ1-5, with D perhaps matching TRBD1 (6 bases). The CDR3 totals 15 residues. Trimming shortened V by 3 bases and J by 7 bases, and 16 bases separated the two germline ends. In DNA form, the CDR3 reads TGTGCCAGCAGTTTTTCGGGGGCCGGGTGGCAGCCCCAGCATTTT. Translated, it gives CASSFSGAGWQPQHF.

The V call is TRBV6-1, the J call TRBJ2-5; 9 bases fit TRBD1. Germline V gene lookup returns CDR1 MNHNS and CDR2 SASEGT. The CDR3 covers 15 residues. V lost 8 bases and J lost 4; bases outside the gene matches: 11. The CDR3 sequence is CASLPIGTGRETQYF. The CDR3 bases are TGTGCCAGCCTTCCTATAGGGACAGGGAGAGAGACCCAGTACTTC.

This clonotype was detected once. V is TRBV7-9 and J is TRBJ2-5; D may correspond to TRBD1 or TRBD2 (5 bases each). The CDR3 runs 13 residues. Germline V lookup: CDR1 SEHNR, CDR2 FQNEAQ (reference sequence). Trimming cost V 2 bases and J 5 bases, with 9 bases left between them. The CDR3 loop is CASSLQGAETQYF. The CDR3 coding sequence is TGTGCCAGCAGCTTACAGGGAGCCGAGACCCAGTACTTC.

The chain's CDR3 is CSADPRGGGYEQYF. CDR3 DNA sequence: TGCAGTGCTGATCCGAGGGGGGGCGGTTACGAGCAGTACTTC. The chain joins TRBV20-1 to TRBJ2-7; D perhaps matches TRBD2 (7 bases). The V end was cut by 5 bases, the J end by 4 bases, with 18 bases between. Germline CDR1 is DFQATT and CDR2 is SNEGSKA (reference sequence). The CDR3 consists of 14 residues.